Each of the 25 T cell receptor beta chains below was sequenced from the same sample in a study of T cells in Graves' hyperthyroidism and ophthalmopathy. Regions amplified from RNA transcripts were the TCR beta CDR3 regions. When the TCR CDR3 underwent first-round RT-PCR, the HTBI primer set was used. TCRdb reprocessed the multiplex PCR reads with MiXCR, giving one entry per CDR3 protein. Seen here are around 620,000 distinct CDR3 sequences, 14% observed once, and the top ten hold roughly 7.1%. Input material: blood. These receptors came from a woman aged 18 to 35 with Graves' ophthalmopathy.

This clonotype has at least ten counts. The chain has TRBV28 and TRBJ1-5, with 8 bases lining up with TRBD1. With V trimmed by 5 bases and J by 2 bases, 5 bases remained unmatched. The CDR3 runs 15 residues. CDR1 and CDR2 from the germline V gene are MDHEN and SYDVKM. The CDR3 DNA follows: TGTGCCAGCAGTGCCCCACAGGGGGGCAATCAGCCCCAGCATTTT. Protein sequence: CASSAPQGGNQPQHF. The full variable domain, with the rest looked up from reference TRBV28 and TRBJ1-5, is DVKVTQSSRYLVKRTGEKVFLECVQDMDHENMFWYRQDPGLGLRLIYFSYDVKMKEKGDIPEGYSVSREKKERFSLILESASTNQTSMYLCASSAPQGGNQPQHFGDGTRLSIL.

The sample holds many counts of this clonotype. The chain combines TRBV11-1 with TRBJ2-3, with a tentative D call TRBD2 (5 bases). Germline V CDR1 and CDR2: SGHAT, FQDESV (reference sequence). V lost 3 bases, J lost 2 bases, and 12 bases lay in between. CDR3 length equals 15 residues. CDR3 DNA sequence: TGTGCCAGCAGCTTGGAGAGGGCTAACACAGATACGCAGTATTTT. This codes for CASSLERANTDTQYF.

Many counts were recorded for this clonotype. The V call is TRBV7-6, the J call TRBJ2-7; weak D call: TRBD2 (6 bases). The CDR3 covers 13 residues. V was trimmed by 1 base and J by 6 bases, leaving 10 bases between them. CDR1 is SGHVS and CDR2 is FNYEAQ in the germline V gene. The CDR3 protein is CASSLGGEAEQYF. CDR3 DNA sequence: TGTGCCAGCAGCTTAGGGGGGGAGGCCGAGCAGTACTTC.

DNA of the CDR3: TGTGCCAGCAGTCGGACAGGGTCGGCCGGGGAGCTGTTTTTT. Protein product: CASSRTGSAGELFF. V and J are TRBV12-3 or TRBV12-4 and TRBJ2-2; 8 nucleotides align to TRBD1. The V and J ends lost 5 bases and 6 bases, in that order; junction bases with no gene match: 5. The CDR3 loop spans 14 amino acids.

This clonotype has at least ten counts. This chain connects TRBV6-2 or TRBV6-3 to TRBJ2-7; the D is unclear. The CDR3 covers 11 residues. V was clipped by 6 bases and J by 2 bases, with 5 bases between them. Germline V gene sequence: CDR1 MNHEY, CDR2 SVGEGT. DNA of the CDR3: TGTGCCAGCAGCCGAGCCTACGAGCAGTACTTC. Protein product: CASSRAYEQYF.

Many counts were recorded for this clonotype. CDR3 in amino acids: CASSAQSGSGQGDEQYF. The CDR3 DNA follows: TGTGCCAGCAGTGCGCAATCGGGGTCGGGACAGGGGGACGAGCAGTACTTC. This chain connects TRBV6-1 to TRBJ2-7; 11 positions match TRBD1. Germline CDR1 is MNHNS and CDR2 is SASEGT. CDR3 length equals 17 residues. With 4 bases clipped from V and 5 bases from J, the junction kept 13 bases outside the gene matches.

This clonotype has ten or more counts. The chain has TRBV11-2 and TRBJ2-3; the D is unclear. Trimming took off 4 bases at V and 2 bases at J, with 10 bases between the two ends. CDR1 is SGHAT and CDR2 is FQNNGV in the germline V gene. This CDR3 is built from 14 residues. The CDR3 region is CASSYSGPTDTQYF. In DNA, the CDR3 is TGTGCCAGCAGCTATTCGGGTCCCACAGATACGCAGTATTTT.

This clonotype was counted only a few times. A junction end diverges from the germline sequence, so it may reflect a read error. V and J are TRBV4-1 and TRBJ2-7; TRBD2 matches 13 bases. Germline V gene data show CDR1 as MGHRA and CDR2 as YSYEKL. The CDR3 has 21 residues. Here the CDR3 reads CASSQAITQTSGRPGSYEQYF. CDR3 coding DNA: TGTGCCAGCAGCCAAGCCATTACCCAGACTAGCGGGAGGCCGGGCTCCTACGAGCAGTACTTC.

This clonotype was picked up a small number of times. The CDR3 bases are TGTGCCAGCAGTCCCGACAGGGGTGGGGCCAACGTCCTGACTTTC. Its protein is CASSPDRGGANVLTF. The chain joins TRBV3-1 to TRBJ2-6; 8 bases line up with TRBD1. V dropped 6 bases and J dropped 3; count of bases not matched to a gene: 4. The CDR3 loop spans 15 amino acids. The germline V gene encodes CDR1 LGHDT and CDR2 YNNKEL (reference sequence).

This clonotype was counted only a few times. The V and J genes are TRBV6-2 or TRBV6-3 and TRBJ2-5; maybe TRBD2 (5 bases). The V end lost 0 bases, the J end lost 5 bases, and 13 bases lay between the germline ends. The germline gives CDR1 MNHEY, CDR2 SVGEGT. This CDR3 has 15 residues. The CDR3 loop is CASSYSPGGLETQYF. CDR3 nucleotide sequence: TGTGCCAGCAGTTACTCGCCTGGAGGCTTGGAGACCCAGTACTTC.

Ten or more counts support this clonotype. The gene calls are TRBV6-1 and TRBJ2-7; possible D gene TRBD2, 6 bases. In germline, CDR1 is MNHNS, CDR2 SASEGT. The length of the CDR3 is 14 residues. The V end lost 0 bases, the J end lost 9 bases, and 15 bases lay between the germline ends. The CDR3 DNA reads as TGTGCCAGCAGTGAAGCGCGGGGCAGGGTTCGGCAGTACTTC. Its protein product is CASSEARGRVRQYF.

The chain is built from TRBV6-2 or TRBV6-3 and TRBJ1-5; weak D call: TRBD1 (5 bases). V lost 2 bases to trimming and J lost 6 bases, with 11 bases between them. Per germline, CDR1 MNHEY and CDR2 SVGEGT. The CDR3 is made up of 14 amino acids. CDR3 bases: TGTGCCAGCAGTTACCTTGGGGGTAGTCAGCCCCAGCATTTT. It translates to CASSYLGGSQPQHF.

This clonotype was counted many times. This sequence joins TRBV12-3 or TRBV12-4 and TRBJ1-1; possibly TRBD1 for D (5 bases). The CDR3 is 14 residues long. The germline V and J ends were trimmed by 3 bases and 1 base, with 9 bases remaining between them. CDR3 in amino acids: CASSLWTPNTEAFF. The CDR3 region has the DNA TGTGCCAGCAGTTTGTGGACACCGAACACTGAAGCTTTCTTT.

This clonotype was seen at least ten times. The J gene is TRBJ1-1, the V gene TRBV5-1; D may be TRBD1 (5 bases). V was shortened by 6 bases and J by 4 bases, with 13 bases between the two germline ends. This CDR3 contains 13 residues. Looked up from germline, CDR1 is SGHRS and CDR2 is YFSETQ. CDR3 DNA sequence: TGCGCCAGCATTCCAGGGTCCGGCACTGAAGCTTTCTTT. As protein: CASIPGSGTEAFF.

Ten or more counts support this clonotype. The rearrangement uses TRBV11-1 and TRBJ1-1; perhaps TRBD1 as D (5 bases). V was pared by 3 bases and J by 6 bases, with 17 bases between. CDR3 length: 15 residues. Looked up from germline, CDR1 is SGHAT and CDR2 is FQDESV (reference sequence). Here the CDR3 DNA reads TGTGCCAGCAGCTTCACGACAGCCTTTAGCCCTGAAGCTTTCTTT. As protein: CASSFTTAFSPEAFF. Looking up the rest from reference TRBV11-1 and TRBJ1-1 gives the full variable domain: EAEVAQSPRYKITEKSQAVAFWCDPISGHATLYWYRQILGQGPELLVQFQDESVVDDSQLPKDRFSAERLKGVDSTLKIQPAELGDSAMYLCASSFTTAFSPEAFFGQGTRLTVV.

This clonotype has just a few counts. The chain has TRBV4-3 and TRBJ2-1, with TRBD2 matching over 8 bases. This CDR3 region has 15 residues. J lost 2 bases, V lost 0 bases, and 0 bases had no gene match. Germline V CDR1 and CDR2: LGHNA, YSLEER. CDR3 DNA: TGCGCCAGCAGCCAAGATAGCGGGACCTACAATGAGCAGTTCTTC. It translates to CASSQDSGTYNEQFF.

The chain is built from TRBV20-1 and TRBJ2-3; perhaps TRBD1 as D (8 bases). CDR1 and CDR2 from the germline V gene are DFQATT and SNEGSKA (reference sequence). This CDR3 comprises 13 residues. Trimming stripped 7 bases from V and 5 bases from J, with 16 bases between. The CDR3 region is CSVWTGREDTQYF. CDR3 coding DNA: TGCAGTGTTTGGACAGGGAGGGAAGATACGCAGTATTTT.

This clonotype was seen many times. The CDR3, as DNA: TGTGCCAGTAGTGAACAGGGGGATCAGCCCCAGCATTTT. This codes for CASSEQGDQPQHF. The rearrangement uses TRBV19 and TRBJ1-5, with TRBD1 matching over 8 bases. The CDR3 is 13 amino acids. J was trimmed by 5 bases and V by 5 bases; bases with no gene match: 2. Germline assignment: CDR1 LNHDA and CDR2 SQIVND (reference sequence).

V and J are TRBV7-2 and TRBJ2-2, with D possibly matching TRBD2 (5 bases). V gave up 3 bases and J gave up 2 bases, with 10 bases separating them. Germline values: CDR1 SGHTA, CDR2 FQGNSA. The CDR3 has 15 residues. The CDR3 nucleotides are TGTGCCAGCAGCTTTCGGACTTTAAACACCGGGGAGCTGTTTTTT. Protein: CASSFRTLNTGELFF.

This clonotype appeared many times. The V and J genes are TRBV27 and TRBJ1-4, with TRBD1 matching over 7 bases. Germline-derived CDR1 and CDR2 are MNHEY and SMNVEV (reference sequence). The CDR3 is 15 amino acids. With 6 bases clipped from V and 8 bases from J, the junction kept 12 bases outside the gene matches. CDR3 sequence: CASRRLDRRSEKLFF. The CDR3 DNA sequence: TGTGCCAGCAGACGTCTGGACAGGAGGAGCGAAAAACTGTTTTTT.

Many counts were recorded for this clonotype. The rearrangement joins TRBV7-2 to TRBJ1-4, with TRBD1 as a possible D gene (5 bases). V lost 5 bases to trimming and J lost 8 bases, with 12 bases between them. The germline V gene encodes CDR1 SGHTA and CDR2 FQGNSA. The CDR3 is made up of 13 amino acids. The CDR3 loop is CASSLGAEEKLFF. The DNA of the CDR3 is TGTGCCAGCAGCCTTGGGGCAGAAGAAAAACTGTTTTTT.

In its sample, this clonotype was seen many times. The chain recombines TRBV12-3 or TRBV12-4 with TRBJ2-1; 9 nucleotides line up with TRBD2. V lost 5 bases to trimming and J lost 9 bases; unmatched junction nucleotides: 14. The CDR3 spans 16 residues. This CDR3 reads CASSGASSGTVIEQFF. The CDR3 nucleotides read TGTGCCAGCAGTGGAGCCTCTAGCGGGACAGTTATTGAGCAGTTCTTC.

This clonotype was observed a handful of times. The chain carries TRBV27 and TRBJ2-7, with D perhaps TRBD2 (5 bases). Germline CDR1 MNHEY, CDR2 SMNVEV (reference sequence). The CDR3 contains 11 residues. The ends were cut back, 5 bases at V and 9 bases at J, with 11 bases in the middle. The CDR3 DNA is TGTGCCAGCAGTACGGGGTTTGGGCAGTACTTC. It codes for CASSTGFGQYF.

Many counts were recorded for this clonotype. The chain carries TRBV2 and TRBJ1-5; no firm D call. Germline V gene data show CDR1 as SNHLY and CDR2 as FYNNEI. Trimming removed 11 bases at V and 9 bases at J, with 23 bases between. This CDR3 is built from 14 residues. CDR3: CAVVGGPSGWPQHF. The CDR3 bases are TGTGCCGTCGTGGGAGGGCCGTCGGGGTGGCCCCAGCATTTT.

This clonotype showed up many times. CDR3 in amino acids: CASSARVGNTEAFF. The CDR3 region has the DNA TGTGCCAGCAGCGCCAGAGTAGGGAACACTGAAGCTTTCTTT. This chain connects TRBV7-9 to TRBJ1-1; no firm D call. The CDR3 is made up of 14 amino acids. V gave up 5 bases and J gave up 1 base, with 11 bases separating them. CDR1 and CDR2 from the germline V gene are SEHNR and FQNEAQ (reference sequence).